Following are 13 T cell receptor beta chains from one sample sequenced in a study of blood T cell repertoires in COVID-19. The method was immunoSEQ multiplex PCR; TCRdb's version includes in-frame clones alone and lacks a portion of them. The sample carries around 140,000 clones, 80% to 90% recorded once. The sample taken for sequencing was PBMCs or T cells enriched from blood (not recorded which). The receptors stem from a man aged 60 to 69 who had recovered from COVID-19.

The rearrangement links TRBV30 to TRBJ1-1; 7 bases are shared with TRBD1. The CDR3 totals 12 residues. Losses at the gene ends were 7 bases for V and 0 bases for J; bases not matched to a gene: 2. CDR1 and CDR2 from the germline V gene are GTSNPN and SVGIG (reference sequence). CDR3 sequence (DNA): TGTGCCTTAACAGGGGTGAACACTGAAGCTTTCTTT. As protein: CALTGVNTEAFF.

This clone is a singleton in its sample. The chain couples TRBV14 to TRBJ1-2, with unresolved D. The germline CDR1 and CDR2 sequences are SGHDN and FVKESK. This CDR3 contains 14 residues. V lost 0 bases to trimming and J lost 4 bases, with 9 bases between them. The CDR3 here is CASSQDRRSYGYTF. The CDR3 DNA is TGTGCCAGCAGCCAAGATCGGCGGTCCTATGGCTACACCTTC.

This chain uses TRBV5-1 with TRBJ2-7, with TRBD1 as a possible D gene (5 bases). This CDR3 has 13 residues. V lost 0 bases, J lost 7 bases, and 11 bases lay in between. Germline CDR1 is SGHRS and CDR2 is YFSETQ. CDR3 protein: CASSLGQYSEQYF. In DNA, the CDR3 is TGCGCCAGCAGCTTGGGACAGTACTCAGAGCAGTACTTC.

This chain uses TRBV7-3 with TRBJ2-7; weak D call: TRBD1 (6 bases). V was trimmed by 1 base and J by 3 bases, leaving 10 bases between them. This CDR3 spans 14 amino acids. Germline loops: CDR1 SGHTA, CDR2 FQGTGA. CDR3 DNA sequence: TGTGCCAGCAGCTTAAACAGGGTAGGCTACGAGCAGTACTTC. Its protein product is CASSLNRVGYEQYF.

The chain carries TRBV12-3 or TRBV12-4 and TRBJ1-2; D ambiguous. V lost 6 bases and J 6 bases, leaving 11 bases between the germline ends. This CDR3 comprises 12 residues. The chain's CDR3 is CASSLNRDGYTF. As DNA, the CDR3 is TGTGCCAGCAGCCTTAACCGAGATGGCTACACCTTC.

This clone was seen more than once but under ten times. The rearrangement joins TRBV5-4 to TRBJ1-3; D gene ambiguous. Trimming shortened V by 0 bases and J by 3 bases, and 4 bases separated the two germline ends. Germline CDR1 and CDR2: SGHNT and YYREEE (reference sequence). The CDR3 loop spans 13 amino acids. The DNA for the CDR3 is TGTGCCAGCAGCTTGGCCGGTGGAAACACCATATATTTT. This sequence encodes CASSLAGGNTIYF.

The genes are TRBV19 and TRBJ2-2; 11 bases fit TRBD1. The CDR3 covers 16 residues. V shed 5 bases, J shed 6 bases, and the junction held 8 bases outside the gene matches. CDR1 LNHDA and CDR2 SQIVND come from the germline V gene (reference sequence). The chain's CDR3 is CASSWRGQGVAGELFF. CDR3 DNA sequence: TGTGCCAGTAGTTGGCGGGGACAGGGGGTTGCCGGGGAGCTGTTTTTT.

This clone has just one count. The V call is TRBV3-1 (or the pseudogene TRBV3-2), the J call TRBJ2-1; a weak D match, TRBD2 (6 bases). V shed 5 bases and J shed 8 bases, with 13 bases lying between them. Per germline, CDR1 LGHDT and CDR2 YNNKEL (reference sequence). The CDR3 extends over 13 amino acids. The CDR3 nucleotides read TGTGCCAGCAGCAAGGAGGGGCTGGATGAGCAGTTCTTC. Protein product: CASSKEGLDEQFF.

This clone was seen just once. The chain is built from TRBV14 and TRBJ2-2; 8 nucleotides match TRBD1. V trimming: 3 bases; J trimming: 1 base; junction bases outside the gene matches: 10. In germline, CDR1 is SGHDN, CDR2 FVKESK. The CDR3 spans 18 residues. CDR3 sequence (DNA): TGTGCCAGCAGCCACCGACAGGGGCCAAAGCTGAACACCGGGGAGCTGTTTTTT. Translated, it gives CASSHRQGPKLNTGELFF.

This clone appeared a single time. The V call is TRBV5-5, the J call TRBJ1-6, with TRBD1 matching over 7 bases. V lost 4 bases to trimming and J lost 8 bases; unmatched junction nucleotides: 6. The CDR3 loop spans 14 amino acids. CDR1 is SGHKS and CDR2 is YYEKEE in the germline V gene (reference sequence). The CDR3 DNA reads TGTGCCAGCAGCCCCTGGGACAGCTATTCACCCCTCCACTTT. Protein product: CASSPWDSYSPLHF.

About this clone: The same CDR3 also results from other DNA sequences found in this sample. The chain employs TRBV18 and TRBJ2-7; TRBD2 agrees at 13 bases. The trim removed 3 bases at V and 3 bases at J, leaving 2 bases unmatched. The CDR3 sequence is 15 residues long. Germline assignment: CDR1 KGHSH and CDR2 LQKENI. In DNA form, the CDR3 reads TGTGCCAGCTCACCGGGGACTAGCGGGATCTACGAGCAGTACTTC. Its translation: CASSPGTSGIYEQYF.

This clone was counted between two and nine times. The chain uses TRBV19 and TRBJ1-5; D is perhaps TRBD1 (5 bases). The germline V gene encodes CDR1 LNHDA and CDR2 SQIVND (reference sequence). V was shortened by 10 bases and J by 3 bases, with 19 bases between the two germline ends. This CDR3 has 15 residues. The CDR3: CATSSPGVANQPQHF. CDR3 coding DNA: TGTGCCACCTCTAGTCCGGGGGTGGCCAATCAGCCCCAGCATTTT.

The CDR3 DNA follows: TGTGCCAGCAGCTTGCCTCCAGACACTGAAGCTTTCTTT. It codes for CASSLPPDTEAFF. J is TRBJ1-1 and V is TRBV5-6; no definite D call. V lost 1 base, J lost 3 bases, and 7 bases lay in between. The CDR3 is 13 residues long. The germline V gene has CDR1 SGHDT and CDR2 YYEEEE.